The next 21 T cell receptor beta chains were all read from a single sample in a study of blood T cells in healthy people across ages. A second about 6 to 11 cycle PCR used barcoded and J-beta primers. TCRdb reanalysed the 5' RACE reads using MiXCR and keeps one entry per CDR3 protein. Among roughly 1.7 million distinct CDR3 sequences listed, almost 35% were seen once. The sample taken for sequencing was blood. Receptor source: a woman aged 25 to 39 in good health.

About this clonotype: Given a much more abundant clone one base away, this may be a read error. The V call is TRBV29-1, the J call TRBJ2-5; TRBD1 matches at 8 bases. CDR1 and CDR2 (germline): SQVTM, ANQGSEA. The CDR3 consists of 14 residues. V was pared by 6 bases and J by 5 bases, with 11 bases of the junction left unmatched. The CDR3 loop reads CSVGDRGSSETQYF. DNA of the CDR3: TGCAGCGTAGGCGACAGGGGAAGTTCTGAGACCCAGTACTTC.

The rearrangement joins TRBV27 to TRBJ1-1, with a weak D call TRBD1 (6 bases). With 7 bases removed from V and 6 bases from J, the gap between germline ends came to 30 bases. Germline-derived CDR1 and CDR2 are MNHEY and SMNVEV (reference sequence). The CDR3 consists of 18 residues. CDR3 nucleotide sequence: TGTGCCAGCATTCCCACTCGGGGGGGGCGGGTTTTAATCCCTGAAGCTTTCTTT. It codes for CASIPTRGGRVLIPEAFF.

The chain combines TRBV7-7 with TRBJ2-5, with a possible D match to TRBD2 (5 bases). This CDR3 is 16 amino acids long. The germline V gene has CDR1 SSHAT and CDR2 FNYEAQ (reference sequence). Trimming took 5 bases from V and 5 from J, leaving 21 bases between them. CDR3 amino acids: CASSNLRAEELETQYF. The DNA of the CDR3 is TGTGCCAGCAGCAACCTACGGGCGGAGGAGCTTGAGACCCAGTACTTC. Full variable domain (outside the CDR3, taken from reference TRBV7-7 and TRBJ2-5): GAGVSQSPRYKVTKRGQDVTLRCDPISSHATLYWYQQALGQGPEFLTYFNYEAQPDKSGLPSDRFSAERPEGSISTLTIQRTEQRDSAMYRCASSNLRAEELETQYFGPGTRLLVL.

This clonotype has just a few counts. This sequence joins TRBV29-1 and TRBJ1-2; D not certain. V lost 3 bases and J 0 bases, leaving 5 bases between the germline ends. The length of the CDR3 is 12 residues. CDR1 is SQVTM, CDR2 ANQGSEA, per germline. This chain's CDR3 is CSVDAPNYGYTF. In nucleotides, the CDR3 is TGCAGCGTTGACGCTCCTAACTATGGCTACACCTTC.

This clonotype was counted many times. This may be a read error, as it is one base from a much larger clone. V is TRBV29-1 and J is TRBJ2-7, with 8 bases identical to TRBD2. The germline V gene encodes CDR1 SQVTM and CDR2 ANQGSEA. CDR3 length: 12 amino acids. J lost 6 bases, V lost 7 bases, and 8 bases had no gene match. This chain's CDR3 is CSGGLGTSEQYF. The DNA of the CDR3 is TGCAGCGGGGGACTAGGAACTTCCGAGCAGTACTTC.

Notes on this clonotype: Here the CDR3 omits its conserved ending phenylalanine or tryptophan, so a read error is the likely source. This chain links TRBV20-1 with TRBJ1-5; D may be TRBD1 (5 bases). Trimming left V 0 bases short and J 6 bases short, with 15 bases between. The V gene's germline CDR1 is DFQATT and CDR2 SNEGSKA (reference sequence). This CDR3 contains 15 residues. The CDR3 coding sequence is TGCAGTGCTAGAGATCCGGGCCAGGGAGGTCAGCCCCAGCATTCT. Its protein product is CSARDPGQGGQPQHS.

The chain is built from TRBV30 and TRBJ1-1, with a weak D call TRBD1 (5 bases). The germline V and J ends were trimmed by 0 bases and 4 bases, with 12 bases remaining between them. The germline gives CDR1 GTSNPN, CDR2 SVGIG (reference sequence). The CDR3 has 14 amino acids. The CDR3 spells CAWSVAGGSTEAFF. CDR3 nucleotides: TGTGCCTGGAGTGTGGCGGGGGGGAGCACTGAAGCTTTCTTT.

This clonotype has at least ten counts. The chain uses TRBV27 and TRBJ2-7; D not resolved. The V gene lost 2 bases and the J gene lost 3 bases, with 5 bases spanning the gap. The CDR3 runs 12 residues. In germline, CDR1 is MNHEY, CDR2 SMNVEV (reference sequence). The CDR3 protein is CASSLAFYEQYF. Written as DNA, the CDR3 is TGTGCCAGCAGTTTAGCCTTCTACGAGCAGTACTTC.

This clonotype was picked up a small number of times. The chain recombines TRBV20-1 with TRBJ2-1; D may be TRBD1 (5 bases). Germline V gives CDR1 DFQATT, CDR2 SNEGSKA (reference sequence). V was trimmed by 0 bases and J by 8 bases, leaving 11 bases between them. CDR3 length equals 13 residues. In DNA form, the CDR3 reads TGCAGTGCTAGAGATCACATAGGGGATGAGCAGTTCTTC. Protein sequence: CSARDHIGDEQFF.

The chain joins TRBV9 to TRBJ2-5; D gene uncertain. Germline V CDR1 and CDR2: SGDLS, YYNGEE. The ends were cut back, 4 bases at V and 1 base at J, with 8 bases in the middle. The CDR3 extends over 13 amino acids. The CDR3 nucleotides are TGTGCCAGCAGCAAGGACCTCCAAGAGACCCAGTACTTC. Protein: CASSKDLQETQYF.

In DNA, the CDR3 is TGTGCCAGCAGTTACGACAGGCTCTCCTATAATTCACCCCTCCACTTT. Translated, it gives CASSYDRLSYNSPLHF. The V and J genes are TRBV27 and TRBJ1-6; the D gene is possibly TRBD1 (6 bases). V lost 4 bases, J lost 0 bases, and 10 bases lay in between. Germline values: CDR1 MNHEY, CDR2 SMNVEV (reference sequence). The CDR3 loop spans 16 amino acids.

This clonotype turned up a few times. The chain links TRBV5-1 to TRBJ1-6, with D possibly matching TRBD1 (6 bases). The length of the CDR3 is 15 residues. V gave up 2 bases and J gave up 3 bases, with 9 bases separating them. Germline values: CDR1 SGHRS, CDR2 YFSETQ. The CDR3 protein is CASSFDRSYNSPLHF. CDR3 bases: TGCGCCAGCAGCTTCGACAGGAGCTATAATTCACCCCTCCACTTT.

The V call is TRBV7-9, the J call TRBJ2-7; 10 bases are shared with TRBD1. The J segment lost 0 bases and the V segment lost 5 bases, leaving 16 bases of the junction unmatched. The germline V gene encodes CDR1 SEHNR and CDR2 FQNEAQ (reference sequence). The CDR3 has 19 residues. This chain's CDR3 is CASSPLPGQGNPSSYEQYF. The CDR3 coding sequence is TGTGCCAGCAGCCCCCTTCCGGGACAGGGGAACCCGAGCTCCTACGAGCAGTACTTC.

This clonotype was recorded a few times. The chain recombines TRBV6-1 with TRBJ2-7, with TRBD1 as a possible D gene (6 bases). The germline V gene encodes CDR1 MNHNS and CDR2 SASEGT. Trimming removed 5 bases from V and 7 bases from J, with 15 bases in between. The CDR3 contains 13 residues. In DNA form, the CDR3 reads TGTGCCAGCAGTCCGGACAGCTTACGTGAGCAGTACTTC. This encodes CASSPDSLREQYF.

The chain employs TRBV20-1 and TRBJ2-3; 9 positions match TRBD1. This CDR3 region has 17 residues. Germline assignment: CDR1 DFQATT and CDR2 SNEGSKA (reference sequence). With 6 bases clipped from V and 0 bases from J, the junction kept 13 bases outside the gene matches. CDR3 amino acids: CSASEGQGYSSTDTQYF. The CDR3 nucleotides read TGCAGTGCCTCCGAGGGACAGGGATATTCTAGCACAGATACGCAGTATTTT.

The rearrangement uses TRBV20-1 and TRBJ2-7; 14 positions agree with TRBD2. J gave up 1 base and V 6 bases, and 8 bases lay outside the gene matches. Germline values: CDR1 DFQATT, CDR2 SNEGSKA (reference sequence). The CDR3 totals 16 residues. Here the CDR3 reads CSAKTSGRAVSYEQYF. DNA of the CDR3: TGCAGTGCGAAGACTAGCGGGAGGGCCGTATCCTACGAGCAGTACTTC.

This chain uses TRBV9 with TRBJ2-1; tentatively, D is TRBD2 (7 bases). Germline-derived CDR1 and CDR2 are SGDLS and YYNGEE. The CDR3 totals 15 residues. V lost 3 bases, J lost 4 bases, and 14 bases lay in between. As DNA, the CDR3 is TGTGCCAGCAGCGCGGTCGGGGGGACATACAATGAGCAGTTCTTC. It codes for CASSAVGGTYNEQFF.

The V call is TRBV6-8, the J call TRBJ2-1; a weak D match, TRBD2 (6 bases). The CDR3 loop spans 15 amino acids. The germline CDR1 and CDR2 sequences are MNHGY and SAAAGT. Trimming took off 6 bases at V and 6 bases at J, with 18 bases between the two ends. In DNA, the CDR3 is TGTGCCAGCAGCTCCCGGGACTCCTCTGGCAATGAGCAGTTCTTC. Its translation: CASSSRDSSGNEQFF.

In regard to this clonotype: This clone may be a read error of a much larger clone one base away. V and J are TRBV3-1 and TRBJ2-3; D is uncertain. The CDR3 is 13 amino acids. Germline CDR1 and CDR2: LGHDT and YNNKEL (reference sequence). Trimming shortened V by 3 bases and J by 6 bases, and 10 bases separated the two germline ends. CDR3 DNA sequence: TGTGCCAGCAGCCACGAAAGTACGGATACGCAGTATTTT. As protein: CASSHESTDTQYF.

This clonotype was seen only a few times. V is TRBV29-1 and J is TRBJ2-5; 11 bases are shared with TRBD2. The V gene end was trimmed by 4 bases and the J gene end by 9 bases; junction bases not matched to a gene: 10. Germline CDR1 is SQVTM and CDR2 is ANQGSEA. CDR3 length equals 14 residues. CDR3 loop: CSVGEGLAAGAQYF. The CDR3 coding sequence is TGCAGCGTTGGGGAGGGACTAGCGGCAGGTGCCCAGTACTTC.

This clonotype was counted only a few times. This chain links TRBV5-6 with TRBJ1-2; D is undetermined. The CDR3 spans 15 residues. CDR1 and CDR2 from the germline V gene are SGHDT and YYEEEE. V lost 1 base, J lost 6 bases, and 16 bases lay in between. The chain's CDR3 is CASSLFVIEVHGYTF. The CDR3 nucleotides read TGTGCCAGCAGCTTGTTCGTCATCGAGGTTCATGGCTACACCTTC. Full variable domain (outside the CDR3, taken from reference TRBV5-6 and TRBJ1-2): DAGVTQSPTHLIKTRGQQVTLRCSPKSGHDTVSWYQQALGQGPQFIFQYYEEEERQRGNFPDRFSGHQFPNYSSELNVNALLLGDSALYLCASSLFVIEVHGYTFGSGTRLTVV.